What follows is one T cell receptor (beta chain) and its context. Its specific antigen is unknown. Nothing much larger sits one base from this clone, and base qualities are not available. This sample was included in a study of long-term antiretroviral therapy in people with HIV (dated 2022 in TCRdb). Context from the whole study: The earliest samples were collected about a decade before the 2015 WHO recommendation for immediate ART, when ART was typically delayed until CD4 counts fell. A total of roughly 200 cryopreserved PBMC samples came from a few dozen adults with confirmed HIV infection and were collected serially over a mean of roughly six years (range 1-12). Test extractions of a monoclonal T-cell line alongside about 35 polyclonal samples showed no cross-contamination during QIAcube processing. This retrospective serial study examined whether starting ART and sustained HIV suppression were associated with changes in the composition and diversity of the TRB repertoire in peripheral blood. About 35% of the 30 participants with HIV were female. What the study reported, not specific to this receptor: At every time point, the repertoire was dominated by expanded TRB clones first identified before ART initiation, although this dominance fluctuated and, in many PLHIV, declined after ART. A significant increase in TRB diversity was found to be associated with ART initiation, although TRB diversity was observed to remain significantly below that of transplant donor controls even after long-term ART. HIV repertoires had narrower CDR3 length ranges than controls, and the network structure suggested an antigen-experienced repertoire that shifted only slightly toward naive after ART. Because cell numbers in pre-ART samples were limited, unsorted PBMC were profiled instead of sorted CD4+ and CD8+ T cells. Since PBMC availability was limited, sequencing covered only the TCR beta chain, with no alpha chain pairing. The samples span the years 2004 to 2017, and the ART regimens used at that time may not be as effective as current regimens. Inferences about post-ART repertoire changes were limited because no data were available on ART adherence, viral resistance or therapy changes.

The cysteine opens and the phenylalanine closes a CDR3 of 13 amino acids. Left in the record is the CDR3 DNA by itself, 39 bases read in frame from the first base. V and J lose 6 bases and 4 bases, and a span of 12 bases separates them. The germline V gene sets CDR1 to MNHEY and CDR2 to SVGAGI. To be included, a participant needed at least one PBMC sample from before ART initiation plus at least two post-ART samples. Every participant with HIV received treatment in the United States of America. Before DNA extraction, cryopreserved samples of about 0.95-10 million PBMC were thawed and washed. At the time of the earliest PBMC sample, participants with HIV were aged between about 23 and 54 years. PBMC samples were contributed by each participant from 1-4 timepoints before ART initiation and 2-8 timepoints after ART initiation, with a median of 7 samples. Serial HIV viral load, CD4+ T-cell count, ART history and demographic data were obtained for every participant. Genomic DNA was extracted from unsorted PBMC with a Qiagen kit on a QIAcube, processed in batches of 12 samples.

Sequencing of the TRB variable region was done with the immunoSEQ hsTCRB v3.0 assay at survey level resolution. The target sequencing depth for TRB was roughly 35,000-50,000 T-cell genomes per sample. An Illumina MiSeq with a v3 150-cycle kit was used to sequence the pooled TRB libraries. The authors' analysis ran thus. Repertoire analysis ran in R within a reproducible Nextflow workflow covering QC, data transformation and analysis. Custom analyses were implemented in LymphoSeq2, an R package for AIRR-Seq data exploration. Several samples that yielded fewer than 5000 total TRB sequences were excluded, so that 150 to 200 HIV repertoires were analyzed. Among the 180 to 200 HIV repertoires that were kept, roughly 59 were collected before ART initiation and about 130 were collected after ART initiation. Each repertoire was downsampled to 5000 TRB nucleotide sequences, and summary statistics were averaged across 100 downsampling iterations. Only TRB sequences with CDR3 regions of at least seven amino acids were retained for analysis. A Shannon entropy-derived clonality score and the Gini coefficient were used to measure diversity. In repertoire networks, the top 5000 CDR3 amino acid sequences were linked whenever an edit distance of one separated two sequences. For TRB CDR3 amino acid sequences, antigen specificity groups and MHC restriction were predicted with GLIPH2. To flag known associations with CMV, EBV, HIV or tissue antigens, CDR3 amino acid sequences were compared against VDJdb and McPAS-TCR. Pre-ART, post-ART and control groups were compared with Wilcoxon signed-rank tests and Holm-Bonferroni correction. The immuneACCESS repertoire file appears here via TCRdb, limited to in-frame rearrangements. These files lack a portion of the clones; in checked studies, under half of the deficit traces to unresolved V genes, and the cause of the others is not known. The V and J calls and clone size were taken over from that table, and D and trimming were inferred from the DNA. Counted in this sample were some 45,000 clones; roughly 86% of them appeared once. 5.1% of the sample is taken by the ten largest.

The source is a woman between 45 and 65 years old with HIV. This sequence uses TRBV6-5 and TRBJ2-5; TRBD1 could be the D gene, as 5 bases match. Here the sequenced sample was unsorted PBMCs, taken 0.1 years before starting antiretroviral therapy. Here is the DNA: TGTGCCAGCAGAGCTGGGGCCGTAGAGACCCAGTACTTC. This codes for CASRAGAVETQYF.